Following are 6 T cell receptor beta chains from one sample sequenced in a study of blood T cell repertoires in COVID-19. The assay was immunoSEQ multiplex PCR, and TCRdb's table has in-frame clones only and misses some. The data hold tens of thousands of clones, with approximately 91% observed a single time. What was sequenced was peripheral blood. The receptor source for this set is a man in his fifties or sixties with active COVID-19.

V and J are TRBV5-1 and TRBJ2-4, with D possibly TRBD1 on 5 matching bases. The CDR3 extends over 15 amino acids. With 4 bases removed from V and 8 bases from J, the gap between germline ends came to 19 bases. Germline CDR1 is SGHRS and CDR2 is YFSETQ. CDR3 region: CASSLTGQNSHIQYF. The CDR3 DNA sequence: TGCGCCAGCAGCCTGACTGGACAAAACAGTCACATTCAGTACTTC.

This clone was detected once. The CDR3 is CASSGGTGRNTIYF. The CDR3 region has the DNA TGTGCCAGCAGTGGTGGGACAGGGAGGAACACCATATATTTT. The chain has TRBV25-1 and TRBJ1-3; TRBD1 agrees at 9 bases. This CDR3 is 14 amino acids long. Germline CDR1 and CDR2: MGHDK and SYGVNS. The J segment lost 7 bases and the V segment lost 4 bases, leaving 5 bases of the junction unmatched. The full variable domain, completed using reference TRBV25-1 and TRBJ1-3, is EADIYQTPRYLVIGTGKKITLECSQTMGHDKMYWYQQDPGMELHLIHYSYGVNSTEKGDLSSESTVSRIRTEHFPLTLESARPSHTSQYLCASSGGTGRNTIYFGEGSWLTVV.

The gene calls are TRBV27 and TRBJ2-5; 8 nucleotides line up with TRBD2. CDR1 and CDR2 from the germline V gene are MNHEY and SMNVEV (reference sequence). V was pared by 6 bases and J by 1 base, with 4 bases of the junction left unmatched. The CDR3 consists of 14 residues. CDR3 sequence reads: CASRQAGVQETQYF. Written as DNA, the CDR3 is TGTGCCAGCAGACAAGCGGGGGTCCAAGAGACCCAGTACTTC.

V gene TRBV6-5 combines with J gene TRBJ1-5; D unclear. The CDR3 is made up of 12 amino acids. The V and J ends lost 6 bases and 3 bases respectively, with 6 bases between them. The germline gives CDR1 MNHEY, CDR2 SVGAGI. The CDR3 region is CASSPNNQPQHF. In DNA form, the CDR3 reads TGTGCCAGCAGCCCCAACAATCAGCCCCAGCATTTT.

The chain links TRBV6-9 to TRBJ2-5, with 12 bases identical to TRBD2. The CDR3 extends over 17 amino acids. The germline V gene has CDR1 MNHGY and CDR2 SVAAGI. After removal of 0 bases from V and 4 bases from J, the junction contained 6 bases not matched to a gene. CDR3: CASSYSQTSGSGETQYF. CDR3 coding DNA: TGTGCCAGCAGTTATTCGCAGACTAGCGGGAGTGGAGAGACCCAGTACTTC.

The chain uses TRBV9 and TRBJ1-3; D is unclear. Trimming took off 3 bases at V and 8 bases at J, with 15 bases between the two ends. This CDR3 is 14 amino acids long. CDR1 SGDLS and CDR2 YYNGEE come from the germline V gene. The CDR3: CASSERVKGDTIYF. The CDR3 nucleotides read TGTGCCAGCAGCGAGAGGGTAAAAGGAGACACCATATATTTT. Full variable domain (outside the CDR3, taken from reference TRBV9 and TRBJ1-3): DSGVTQTPKHLITATGQRVTLRCSPRSGDLSVYWYQQSLDQGLQFLIQYYNGEERAKGNILERFSAQQFPDLHSELNLSSLELGDSALYFCASSERVKGDTIYFGEGSWLTVV.